Listed below are T cell receptor beta chains from one sample, sequenced in a study of memory CD4+ T cells and cytomegalovirus serostatus. Using immunoSEQ multiplex PCR, the repertoire was profiled, and TCRdb retains in-frame clones only, with some absent. The sample lists under 50,000 clones, roughly 80% occurring once. The sequenced sample was memory CD4+ T cells from blood. Every receptor here comes from an adult in good health and CMV-seronegative. CDR3s leave out the opening cysteine and the closing phenylalanine or tryptophan. Each record gives: V gene, clone size, J gene, CDR3 protein. Only part of the rows carry a size: once, few, many, or a class if the clone is expanded.

TRBV19	-	TRBJ1-1	ASSKGQPNTEAF
TRBV2	-	TRBJ2-7	ASLGSGQGSYEQY
TRBV11-2	-	TRBJ1-2	ASSLRFRVGSGYT
TRBV10-1	-	TRBJ2-1	ASSTDYNEQF
TRBV7-9	medium-sized	TRBJ1-4	ASSLEGQGREKLF
TRBV5-1	-	TRBJ1-3	ASSLEGRGAGNTIY
TRBV6-4	few	TRBJ2-3	ASSDSTSGGDTQY
TRBV5-6	-	TRBJ2-7	ASSPRPEHEQY
TRBV19	-	TRBJ1-4	ASSTRQYGEGEKLF
TRBV18	-	TRBJ2-7	ASSTGGIHEQY
TRBV5-1	-	TRBJ1-6	ASSLERLNNSPLH
TRBV11-3	-	TRBJ1-5	ASSSQRGRGSNQPQH
TRBV2	-	TRBJ1-2	ASSPGQAYGYT
TRBV18	-	TRBJ1-4	ASSPSQGSEKLF
TRBV7-2	-	TRBJ2-7	ASGRDSYYEQY
TRBV29-1	medium-sized	TRBJ1-1	SVERGNTEAF